This T cell receptor (beta chain) was documented in a study of CXCR3-negative and CXCR3-positive naive CD8 T cells. Study background: Libraries each contributed about 1.5 +/- 0.3 million TRB reads, for roughly 130 million in total.

The CDR3 extends over 17 amino acids. Germline V gene lookup returns CDR1 SGHDN and CDR2 FVKESK. Study-level points and caveats: Naive cells that were CXCR3-positive had more hydrophobic TRB CDR3s (compared with CXCR3-negative naive cells).

Remarks on this clonotype: Its specificity is unknown.

UMI-labeled TRB cDNA libraries were prepared by 5' RACE. From its re-call of the 5' RACE reads, TCRdb lists each CDR3 protein once, without DNA. The sample totals tens of thousands of distinct CDR3 sequences. The clonotype originates from a human donor in good health. Some clones in this sample may be carry-over from other donors' samples. Sequencing used naive CXCR3+ CD8+ T cells from blood. Subset described: CD45RO-CCR7+CD27+CD95- naive CD8+ T cells expressing CXCR3 (TNR3+). This chain links TRBV14 with TRBJ1-1; TCRdb calls TRBD1, which cannot be checked without DNA. The CDR3 loop is CASSIITTGASNTEAFF. The whole variable domain, filled in from reference TRBV14 and TRBJ1-1, reads EAGVTQFPSHSVIEKGQTVTLRCDPISGHDNLYWYRRVMGKEIKFLLHFVKESKQDESGMPNNRFLAERTGGTYSTLKVQPAELEDSGVYFCASSIITTGASNTEAFFGQGTRLTVV.